One and the same sample provided the 15 T cell receptor beta chains below, sequenced in a study of cytomegalovirus exposure and HLA in healthy donors (dated by TCRdb to between 2016 and 2019). The method was the immunoSEQ multiplex PCR assay. For the multiplex PCR, a mixture combining 60 forward primers for TCR Vbeta segments and 13 reverse primers for TCR Jbeta segments was used. Here the immuneACCESS table is served through TCRdb, limited to in-frame sequences with V and J called. Missing clones are a known gap in these copies; in checked studies unresolved V genes cover under half, and the rest lacks a known reason. This sample gives around 120,000 clones in total; roughly 79% of them show up just once. In total, the top ten clones hold about 0.74% of the sample. The source material was PBMCs. The receptors were sampled from a man in his late teens or twenties in good health and CMV-seronegative.

The chain carries TRBV5-4 and TRBJ2-2; D remains ambiguous. The CDR3 sequence is 16 residues long. The V end was cut by 0 bases, the J end by 6 bases, with 15 bases between. Germline CDR1 SGHNT, CDR2 YYREEE (reference sequence). The CDR3 protein is CASSLGHTKNPGELFF. CDR3 sequence (DNA): TGTGCCAGCAGCTTGGGACACACGAAAAACCCCGGGGAGCTGTTTTTT.

V is TRBV18 and J is TRBJ1-5, with D possibly being TRBD1 (5 bases). Germline loops: CDR1 KGHSH, CDR2 LQKENI. Trimming pared 5 bases from V and 4 bases from J, leaving 15 bases between. The CDR3 covers 15 residues. The DNA of the CDR3 is TGTGCCAGCTCAAGCTTACCGGGGGAGAATCAGCCCCAGCATTTT. Encoded protein: CASSSLPGENQPQHF.

V usage is TRBV9 and J usage is TRBJ1-1; D is unclear. Trimming took off 4 bases at V and 4 bases at J, with 17 bases between the two ends. This CDR3 region has 15 residues. Germline V gene data show CDR1 as SGDLS and CDR2 as YYNGEE. CDR3 loop: CASSPLNLRPTEAFF. DNA for the CDR3: TGTGCCAGCAGCCCCCTCAATCTGAGGCCCACTGAAGCTTTCTTT.

The chain links TRBV5-4 to TRBJ1-1, with TRBD1 identical over 7 bases. V lost 0 bases to trimming and J lost 0 bases; unmatched junction nucleotides: 8. Germline CDR1 is SGHNT and CDR2 is YYREEE (reference sequence). The CDR3 extends over 17 amino acids. For the CDR3, the DNA is TGTGCCAGCAGCTTGGATAGGACAGGCGTCATGAACACTGAAGCTTTCTTT. Translating gives CASSLDRTGVMNTEAFF.

This clone was seen just once. This sequence joins TRBV6-6 and TRBJ1-1; maybe TRBD1 (5 bases). The CDR3 runs 15 residues. Trimming left V 10 bases short and J 0 bases short, with 18 bases between. Germline V gene lookup returns CDR1 MNHNY and CDR2 SVGAGI (reference sequence). For the CDR3, the DNA is TGTGCCACCGGACTATTCGGGGGGATGAACACTGAAGCTTTCTTT. Its protein product is CATGLFGGMNTEAFF.

This rearrangement joins TRBV28 to TRBJ2-7; D is ambiguous. Trimming cost V 2 bases and J 2 bases, with 7 bases left between them. Germline CDR1 MDHEN, CDR2 SYDVKM. The CDR3 covers 13 residues. DNA for the CDR3: TGTGCCAGCAGTTTAATGCTAGCCTACGAGCAGTACTTC. Translated: CASSLMLAYEQYF.

The V gene is TRBV30, the J gene TRBJ1-1; D gene uncertain. V was cut by 0 bases and J by 5 bases, with 10 bases left in between. Germline CDR1 is GTSNPN and CDR2 is SVGIG (reference sequence). The CDR3 contains 13 residues. CDR3 DNA: TGTGCCTGGAGTGTCATCCTCAGGACTGAAGCTTTCTTT. It codes for CAWSVILRTEAFF.

This chain uses TRBV27 with TRBJ2-7, with D tentatively TRBD2 (6 bases). There are 13 residues in the CDR3. Trimming left V 5 bases short and J 3 bases short, with 11 bases between. Germline V gives CDR1 MNHEY, CDR2 SMNVEV (reference sequence). CDR3 DNA sequence: TGTGCCAGCAGTGGGTGGGGGGACTACGAGCAGTACTTC. This translates into CASSGWGDYEQYF.

This chain connects TRBV10-3 to TRBJ1-4; 8 nucleotides align to TRBD1. From germline, CDR1 is ENHRY and CDR2 SYGVKD. This CDR3 contains 15 residues. After removal of 4 bases from V and 8 bases from J, the junction contained 9 bases not matched to a gene. The CDR3 bases are TGTGCCATCAGTGGAAAGGGGACAGGAAACGAAAAACTGTTTTTT. Its protein is CAISGKGTGNEKLFF.

The chain uses TRBV19 and TRBJ2-7, with 8 bases aligning to TRBD1. V shed 7 bases, J shed 4 bases, and the junction held 9 bases outside the gene matches. This CDR3 spans 14 amino acids. Germline CDR1 LNHDA, CDR2 SQIVND (reference sequence). The CDR3 region has the DNA TGTGCCAGTAACCGAGGACAGGGTGGGTACGAGCAGTACTTC. Its protein product is CASNRGQGGYEQYF.

The gene calls are TRBV6-1 and TRBJ1-2, with 7 bases matching TRBD1. CDR1 is MNHNS and CDR2 is SASEGT in the germline V gene. The CDR3 contains 13 residues. Germline trimming cut 8 bases from V and 4 bases from J; bases unmatched to any gene: 7. The CDR3 reads CASGRDSGYGYTF. CDR3 DNA: TGTGCCAGCGGTCGGGACAGTGGCTATGGCTACACCTTC.

This clone was found once. The J gene is TRBJ2-3, the V gene TRBV9; 8 nucleotides agree with TRBD1. Germline CDR1 SGDLS, CDR2 YYNGEE. The length of the CDR3 is 15 residues. With V trimmed by 0 bases and J by 3 bases, 3 bases remained unmatched. In nucleotides, the CDR3 is TGTGCCAGCAGCGTAGGACAGGGGAAGACAGATACGCAGTATTTT. Translation: CASSVGQGKTDTQYF.

The V call is TRBV4-3, the J call TRBJ1-2, with 7 bases aligning to TRBD1. V trimming: 3 bases; J trimming: 6 bases; junction bases outside the gene matches: 10. Germline V lookup: CDR1 LGHNA, CDR2 YSLEER. The CDR3 runs 15 residues. CDR3 sequence: CASSQYLGTVDGYTF. The CDR3 DNA follows: TGCGCCAGCAGCCAGTACCTCGGGACAGTAGATGGCTACACCTTC.

The chain is built from TRBV5-6 and TRBJ2-5; D might be TRBD1 (6 bases). Trimming took off 3 bases at V and 2 bases at J, with 14 bases between the two ends. Germline V gene lookup returns CDR1 SGHDT and CDR2 YYEEEE. CDR3 length: 15 residues. CDR3 in amino acids: CASSYRVSGQETQYF. The CDR3, as DNA: TGTGCCAGCAGCTACAGGGTAAGCGGTCAAGAGACCCAGTACTTC.

The chain recombines TRBV5-6 with TRBJ1-3; D gene ambiguous. The V and J ends lost 1 base and 0 bases respectively, with 8 bases between them. The CDR3 totals 15 residues. From germline, CDR1 is SGHDT and CDR2 YYEEEE. CDR3 protein: CASSLSGRSGNTIYF. The CDR3 nucleotides read TGTGCCAGCAGCTTGAGCGGGCGCTCTGGAAACACCATATATTTT.